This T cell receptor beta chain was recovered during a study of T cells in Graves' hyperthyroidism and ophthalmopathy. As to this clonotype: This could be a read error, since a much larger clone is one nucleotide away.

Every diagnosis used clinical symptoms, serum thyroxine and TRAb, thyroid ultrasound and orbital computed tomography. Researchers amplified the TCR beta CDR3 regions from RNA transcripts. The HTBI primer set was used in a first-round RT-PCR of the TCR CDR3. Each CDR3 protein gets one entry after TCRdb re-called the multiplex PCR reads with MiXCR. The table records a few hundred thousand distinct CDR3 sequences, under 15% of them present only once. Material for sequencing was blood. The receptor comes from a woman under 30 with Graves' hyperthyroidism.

CDR3 nucleotide sequence: TGTGCCAGAAGTCCCGGACTAGTCGCAGATACGCAGTATTTT. Translation: CARSPGLVADTQYF. This chain connects TRBV6-1 to TRBJ2-3, with 7 bases aligning to TRBD2. There are 14 residues in the CDR3. Trimming at V came to 9 bases and at J to 4 bases, leaving 10 bases not matched to a gene. CDR1 MNHNS and CDR2 SASEGT come from the germline V gene.